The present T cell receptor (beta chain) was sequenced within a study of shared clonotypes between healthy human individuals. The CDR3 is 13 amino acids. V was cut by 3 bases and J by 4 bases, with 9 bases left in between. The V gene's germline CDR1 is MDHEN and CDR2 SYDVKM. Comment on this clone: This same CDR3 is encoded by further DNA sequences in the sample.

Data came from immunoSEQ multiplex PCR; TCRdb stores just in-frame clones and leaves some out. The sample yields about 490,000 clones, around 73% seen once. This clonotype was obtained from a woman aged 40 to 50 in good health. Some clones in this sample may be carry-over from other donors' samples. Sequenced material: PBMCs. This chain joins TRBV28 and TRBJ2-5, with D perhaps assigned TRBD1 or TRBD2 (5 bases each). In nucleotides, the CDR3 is TGTGCCAGCAGTTTTCCAGGGACAGAGACCCAGTACTTC. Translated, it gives CASSFPGTETQYF.